The 3 T cell receptor beta chains below were found in one sample sequenced in a study of Graves' ophthalmopathy and Graves' hyperthyroidism (dated by TCRdb to 2016 to 2018). TCRdb names Illumina HiSeq 2000 as the instrument used. TCR beta CDR3 regions were amplified from RNA transcripts for repertoire sequencing. HTBI primers and the Qiagen OneStep RT-PCR kit were used in a first-round RT-PCR, which was followed by a second-round multiplex PCR, size selection and purification. TCRdb ran its own pipeline on the public reads, namely fastp trimming at Q25 and MiXCR clone calling, and kept in-frame beta chains. When rows share a CDR3 protein, they turn into one entry using the most common DNA and genes. This sample lists some 520,000 distinct CDR3 sequences; 13% to 15% were detected once. The ten largest make up roughly 10% of the sample. The sample consisted of blood. The receptors originated from a woman aged 25 to 39 with Graves' ophthalmopathy. Donor details come from another sample of the same person, matched by shared clones.

This clonotype has ten or more counts. CDR3: CASRSGGGQETQYF. CDR3 DNA sequence: TGTGCCAGCAGATCAGGGGGTGGGCAAGAGACCCAGTACTTC. The chain links TRBV27 to TRBJ2-5, with 7 bases aligning to TRBD1. Germline lookup yields CDR1 MNHEY and CDR2 SMNVEV (reference sequence). CDR3 length equals 14 residues. Losses at the gene ends were 6 bases for V and 2 bases for J; bases not matched to a gene: 6.

In this sample, this clonotype turned up a few times. The CDR3 nucleotides are TGTGCCAGCAGGCTGGGCGGGACTAGCGGCTTCTACGAGCAGTACTTC. Amino acid sequence: CASRLGGTSGFYEQYF. This chain links TRBV6-1 with TRBJ2-7; 11 bases agree with TRBD2. The CDR3 is 16 amino acids. Germline V gene data show CDR1 as MNHNS and CDR2 as SASEGT. V gave up 6 bases and J gave up 3 bases; unmatched junction bases: 10.

This clonotype came up many times. V gene TRBV28 combines with J gene TRBJ1-5; 7 positions agree with TRBD1. CDR3 length: 16 amino acids. J gave up 1 base and V 1 base, and 4 bases lay outside the gene matches. In germline, CDR1 is MDHEN, CDR2 SYDVKM. The CDR3, as DNA: TGTGCCAGCAGTTTATCCGACAGGGCGAGCAATCAGCCCCAGCATTTT. It codes for CASSLSDRASNQPQHF. Using reference TRBV28 and TRBJ1-5 for the parts outside the CDR3, the full variable domain is DVKVTQSSRYLVKRTGEKVFLECVQDMDHENMFWYRQDPGLGLRLIYFSYDVKMKEKGDIPEGYSVSREKKERFSLILESASTNQTSMYLCASSLSDRASNQPQHFGDGTRLSIL.